Each of the 21 T cell receptor beta chains below was sequenced from the same sample in a study of OX40 agonist ivuxolimab in advanced cancers. Assay: immunoSEQ multiplex PCR; the TCRdb copy retains only in-frame clones and omits some. The table has more than 75,000 clones, about 86% seen once. The material sequenced was CD4+ or CD8+ T cells sorted from blood, taken in a trial of the OX40 agonist ivuxolimab. The receptors come from an adult with an advanced solid tumor such as melanoma, head and neck, liver or kidney cancer.

The V call is TRBV19, the J call TRBJ2-6, with D perhaps matching TRBD2 (5 bases). The CDR3 is 17 amino acids. Trimming shortened V by 4 bases and J by 0 bases, and 13 bases separated the two germline ends. Germline V gives CDR1 LNHDA, CDR2 SQIVND (reference sequence). This chain's CDR3 is CASSTTGYSSGANVLTF. DNA of the CDR3: TGTGCCAGTAGTACAACGGGGTATAGCTCTGGGGCCAACGTCCTGACTTTC.

V and J are TRBV15 and TRBJ1-4; 9 bases map to TRBD1. The V gene's germline CDR1 is LNHNV and CDR2 YYDKDF (reference sequence). After removal of 6 bases from V and 5 bases from J, the junction contained 7 bases not matched to a gene. The CDR3 covers 15 residues. CDR3 nucleotide sequence: TGTGCCACCAGACTACAGGGGGCGAGGAATGAAAAACTGTTTTTT. Translation: CATRLQGARNEKLFF. The variable domain in full, completed from reference TRBV15 and TRBJ1-4, reads DAMVIQNPRYQVTQFGKPVTLSCSQTLNHNVMYWYQQKSSQAPKLLFHYYDKDFNNEADTPDNFQSRRPNTSFCFLDIRSPGLGDTAMYLCATRLQGARNEKLFFGSGTQLSVL.

The chain joins TRBV19 to TRBJ2-2; TRBD2 matches 9 bases. CDR3 size: 17 residues. The germline V gene has CDR1 LNHDA and CDR2 SQIVND (reference sequence). V was pared by 1 base and J by 1 base, with 4 bases of the junction left unmatched. The CDR3 DNA sequence: TGTGCCAGTAGTATAGCTGCGCGGGGGGGGAACACCGGGGAGCTGTTTTTT. This translates into CASSIAARGGNTGELFF. The entire variable domain, with the rest obtained from reference TRBV19 and TRBJ2-2, is as follows: DGGITQSPKYLFRKEGQNVTLSCEQNLNHDAMYWYRQDPGQGLRLIYYSQIVNDFQKGDIAEGYSVSREKKESFPLTVTSAQKNPTAFYLCASSIAARGGNTGELFFGEGSRLTVL.

J is TRBJ2-5 and V is TRBV9; D uncertain. The CDR3 contains 13 residues. V lost 1 base and J 1 base, leaving 5 bases between the germline ends. Germline CDR1 reads SGDLS; CDR2 reads YYNGEE. The CDR3 DNA follows: TGTGCCAGCAGCGTAATGAGCCAAGAGACCCAGTACTTC. As protein: CASSVMSQETQYF.

For the CDR3, the DNA is TGTGCCAGCAGCTTGGAGCAGATCACAGATACGCAGTATTTT. Its translation: CASSLEQITDTQYF. The rearrangement joins TRBV5-4 to TRBJ2-3; D is ambiguous. Germline CDR1 SGHNT, CDR2 YYREEE (reference sequence). CDR3 length: 14 amino acids. Deletions cut 0 bases from V and 2 bases from J, with 7 bases between.

The CDR3 DNA sequence: TGTGCCAGCAGTTTAACAGGGGGCTGGACCCTGAACACTGAAGCTTTCTTT. It is translated as CASSLTGGWTLNTEAFF. The chain links TRBV28 to TRBJ1-1; 9 nucleotides match TRBD1. Germline V gives CDR1 MDHEN, CDR2 SYDVKM. After removal of 2 bases from V and 0 bases from J, the junction contained 7 bases not matched to a gene. The CDR3 contains 17 residues.

The chain joins TRBV30 to TRBJ2-7; TRBD1 matches 9 bases. The germline V gene has CDR1 GTSNPN and CDR2 SVGIG (reference sequence). The CDR3 runs 16 residues. The V gene end was trimmed by 5 bases and the J gene end by 3 bases; junction bases not matched to a gene: 14. CDR3 residues: CAWEYGTGISYYEQYF. As DNA, the CDR3 is TGTGCCTGGGAATATGGGACAGGGATCTCTTACTACGAGCAGTACTTC.

The V gene is TRBV9, the J gene TRBJ2-1; TRBD1 is a possible D gene (6 bases). The CDR3 runs 15 residues. Trimming left V 0 bases short and J 2 bases short, with 9 bases between. Germline CDR1 and CDR2: SGDLS and YYNGEE. CDR3 in amino acids: CASSVAGVTYNEQFF. The CDR3 bases are TGTGCCAGCAGCGTAGCAGGGGTCACCTACAATGAGCAGTTCTTC.

This rearrangement joins TRBV25-1 to TRBJ1-3; a possible D gene is TRBD1 (6 bases). Germline lookup yields CDR1 MGHDK and CDR2 SYGVNS. V shed 5 bases and J shed 2 bases, with 10 bases lying between them. The CDR3 extends over 14 amino acids. In DNA form, the CDR3 reads TGTGCCAGCAGTTTCGCAGGGGCTGGAAACACCATATATTTT. Its translation is CASSFAGAGNTIYF.

The V and J genes are TRBV28 and TRBJ1-5; TRBD1 agrees at 7 bases. The CDR3 has 15 residues. The J segment lost 4 bases and the V segment lost 9 bases, leaving 12 bases of the junction unmatched. Germline V gene lookup returns CDR1 MDHEN and CDR2 SYDVKM. CDR3 DNA: TGTGCCAGTACCAGACAGGGAAGGGGGAATCAGCCCCAGCATTTT. Its protein product is CASTRQGRGNQPQHF.

This sequence joins TRBV13 and TRBJ2-6; D uncertain. Looked up from germline, CDR1 is PRHDT and CDR2 is FYEKMQ (reference sequence). The V gene lost 6 bases and the J gene lost 3 bases, with 9 bases spanning the gap. This CDR3 is 14 amino acids long. The DNA of the CDR3 is TGTGCCAGCAGGGTTAGGTATGGGGCCAACGTCCTGACTTTC. Translation gives CASRVRYGANVLTF.

This chain joins TRBV19 and TRBJ2-3, with D unresolved. Per the germline V gene, CDR1 is LNHDA and CDR2 is SQIVND (reference sequence). The CDR3 extends over 14 amino acids. V was shortened by 4 bases and J by 0 bases, with 8 bases between the two germline ends. The CDR3 reads CASSRTTSTDTQYF. In DNA form, the CDR3 reads TGTGCCAGTAGTAGGACGACTAGCACAGATACGCAGTATTTT.

The sample holds one count of this clone. CDR3 amino acids: CASSLHRRGAVEKLFF. The CDR3 DNA reads as TGCGCCAGCAGCCTACATCGGCGGGGCGCGGTTGAAAAACTGTTTTTT. This rearrangement joins TRBV4-3 to TRBJ1-4; possibly TRBD1 for D (5 bases). Germline assignment: CDR1 LGHNA and CDR2 YSLEER. The CDR3 contains 16 residues. V was cut by 4 bases and J by 7 bases, with 19 bases left in between.

J is TRBJ2-7 and V is TRBV7-6; no reliable D call. CDR1 and CDR2 (germline): SGHVS, FNYEAQ. Trimming took off 5 bases at V and 1 base at J, with 6 bases between the two ends. The CDR3 is 12 residues long. The CDR3 DNA reads TGTGCCAGCAGCCCTGGGTCCTACGAGCAGTACTTC. Amino acids: CASSPGSYEQYF.

J is TRBJ1-2 and V is TRBV28, with TRBD1 as a possible D gene (5 bases). V lost 2 bases, J lost 9 bases, and 13 bases lay in between. Germline V gives CDR1 MDHEN, CDR2 SYDVKM. The CDR3 sequence is 13 residues long. CDR3 sequence: CASSLSMWGSYTF. The CDR3 coding sequence is TGTGCCAGCAGTTTAAGTATGTGGGGGAGCTACACCTTC.

The chain links TRBV4-1 to TRBJ2-5; 10 nucleotides align to TRBD2. The J call may be mistaken, given a closer DNA end match to TRBJ2-7. The germline CDR1 and CDR2 sequences are MGHRA and YSYEKL. The CDR3 consists of 16 residues. The CDR3 here is CASSQDPTSGLYEQYF. The CDR3 DNA follows: TGCGCCAGCAGCCAAGATCCGACTAGCGGGCTCTACGAGCAGTACTTC.

This clone was seen just once. The chain uses TRBV30 and TRBJ2-7; 7 bases are shared with TRBD1. The CDR3 is 14 residues long. Germline V gene lookup returns CDR1 GTSNPN and CDR2 SVGIG (reference sequence). CDR3 in DNA: TGTGCTTATAATACCGGGACAGCTGCCTACGAGCAGTACTTC. Encoded protein: CAYNTGTAAYEQYF.

The rearrangement uses TRBV19 and TRBJ2-1; D gene uncertain. V gave up 7 bases and J gave up 14 bases, with 9 bases separating them. Germline lookup yields CDR1 LNHDA and CDR2 SQIVND (reference sequence). This CDR3 is built from 9 residues. DNA for the CDR3: TGTGCCAGTAAGTCGACCGAGTTCTTC. Translating gives CASKSTEFF.

This clone is medium-sized (0.01 to 0.1%) by share. The CDR3 sequence: CASSRIAGGPYEQYF. CDR3 bases: TGTGCCAGCAGTAGGATAGCGGGAGGCCCCTACGAGCAGTACTTC. The chain couples TRBV27 to TRBJ2-7; 10 nucleotides align to TRBD2. The germline CDR1 and CDR2 sequences are MNHEY and SMNVEV (reference sequence). Trimming cost V 5 bases and J 2 bases; bases outside gene matches: 6. CDR3 length: 15 amino acids.

The V call is TRBV29-1, the J call TRBJ2-3; TRBD1 matches 7 bases. Germline trimming cut 1 base from V and 5 bases from J; bases unmatched to any gene: 6. The CDR3 runs to 14 residues. The germline V gene encodes CDR1 SQVTM and CDR2 ANQGSEA. CDR3 sequence reads: CSVEVPDREDTQYF. DNA for the CDR3: TGCAGCGTTGAAGTCCCCGACAGGGAAGATACGCAGTATTTT.

The CDR3 loop reads CASRFRDGVNNEQFF. The DNA for the CDR3 is TGTGCCAGCAGATTCCGGGACGGCGTTAACAATGAGCAGTTCTTC. The V call is TRBV11-3, the J call TRBJ2-1, with D possibly called TRBD1 or TRBD2 (5 bases each). The V end lost 6 bases, the J end lost 5 bases, and 17 bases lay between the germline ends. Germline CDR1 reads SGHNT; CDR2 reads YENEEA. This CDR3 is built from 15 residues.